The present entry profiles one T cell receptor (beta chain) with its context. The antigen remains unidentified. Per sample, some 10^5 TCR templates underwent assay. Method: immunoSEQ multiplex PCR; TCRdb's copy keeps in-frame clones and lacks some. The sample contains more than 95,000 clones, 93% of which appear only once. The data originate from a study of siplizumab effects on memory and regulatory T cells. Study-wide points: Significantly reduced by siplizumab was the cumulative frequency of alloreactive sequences, namely those traceable to unstimulated CD4+ memory cells. The majority of clones, roughly 80-96% of proliferating CD4+ or CD8+ clones, lacked an assignable naive or memory phenotype. Mapping to unstimulated subsets was achieved for only a minor fraction of alloreactive clones.

The CDR3 is made up of 15 amino acids. Per the germline V gene, CDR1 is SEHNR and CDR2 is FQNEAQ (reference sequence). V gave up 4 bases and J gave up 5 bases, with 17 bases separating them. Sequencing input: Tregs sorted from blood. The TCR comes from a human donor in good health. V and J are TRBV7-9 and TRBJ1-2; D uncertain. CDR3 bases: TGTGCCAGCAGCTCCCGGACGGAGGGAGATTATGGCTACACCTTC. Residues: CASSSRTEGDYGYTF.